Each of the 30 T cell receptor beta chains below was sequenced from the same sample in a study of T cells in Graves' hyperthyroidism and ophthalmopathy. Amplification yielded TCR beta CDR3 regions, with RNA transcripts as the source. When the TCR CDR3 underwent first-round RT-PCR, the HTBI primer set was used. Each CDR3 protein is one row after TCRdb ran MiXCR on the multiplex PCR reads. The repertoire holds approximately 620,000 distinct CDR3 sequences, with about 15% as singletons. The sequenced sample consisted of blood. Receptors were obtained from a woman younger than 45 with Graves' hyperthyroidism that later progressed to Graves' ophthalmopathy.

This clonotype was found many times. The chain links TRBV12-3 or TRBV12-4 to TRBJ2-3, with D possibly TRBD1 on 5 matching bases. This CDR3 comprises 15 residues. The V end was cut by 5 bases, the J end by 3 bases, with 15 bases between. CDR3: CASSQDLSGTDTQYF. The CDR3 region has the DNA TGTGCCAGCAGTCAGGACCTGTCAGGGACAGATACGCAGTATTTT.

This clonotype was seen repeatedly, ten times or more. This chain connects TRBV19 to TRBJ1-2; 7 nucleotides align to TRBD1. V gave up 8 bases and J gave up 0 bases; unmatched junction bases: 12. The CDR3 has 16 residues. Germline lookup yields CDR1 LNHDA and CDR2 SQIVND (reference sequence). In DNA, the CDR3 is TGTGCCAGTCCTTTAAGGACAGGTCCTACTAACTATGGCTACACCTTC. Translating gives CASPLRTGPTNYGYTF.

This clonotype was observed at least ten times. The gene calls are TRBV5-1 and TRBJ2-3; 9 nucleotides agree with TRBD2. The CDR3 spans 18 residues. V lost 3 bases to trimming and J lost 0 bases; unmatched junction nucleotides: 11. Germline V gene sequence: CDR1 SGHRS, CDR2 YFSETQ. The CDR3 spells CASSWGQTSGVSTDTQYF. Here the CDR3 DNA reads TGCGCCAGCAGCTGGGGACAGACTAGCGGAGTTAGCACAGATACGCAGTATTTT.

There are many counts of this clonotype. The V gene is TRBV20-1, the J gene TRBJ2-2; 14 positions agree with TRBD2. Germline V CDR1 and CDR2: DFQATT, SNEGSKA (reference sequence). V was clipped by 0 bases and J by 6 bases; unmatched bases: 15. This CDR3 has 20 amino acids. The CDR3 spells CSARDSIAGLAGDGAGELFF. DNA of the CDR3: TGCAGTGCTAGAGATTCCATAGCGGGACTAGCGGGGGACGGGGCCGGGGAGCTGTTTTTT.

This clonotype has more than one count but fewer than ten. The rearrangement links TRBV5-5 to TRBJ1-4; a possible D gene is TRBD1 (5 bases). This CDR3 is 14 amino acids long. V lost 1 base and J lost 6, with 10 bases in between. Germline-derived CDR1 and CDR2 are SGHKS and YYEKEE (reference sequence). The CDR3 here is CASSLLGDYEKLFF. The CDR3 DNA follows: TGTGCCAGCAGCTTGTTAGGGGATTATGAAAAACTGTTTTTT.

The chain combines TRBV6-1 with TRBJ1-1, with no clear D. The germline CDR1 and CDR2 sequences are MNHNS and SASEGT. CDR3 length: 15 residues. Trimming left V 6 bases short and J 1 base short, with 15 bases between. This chain's CDR3 is CASSRGPDPNTEAFF. CDR3 nucleotide sequence: TGTGCCAGCAGCCGAGGGCCAGACCCGAACACTGAAGCTTTCTTT.

This clonotype was observed at least ten times. The J gene is TRBJ2-1, the V gene TRBV24-1; 8 positions match TRBD1. Germline CDR1 KGHDR, CDR2 SFDVKD. Trimming at V came to 0 bases and at J to 7 bases, leaving 4 bases not matched to a gene. This CDR3 has 15 residues. The CDR3 DNA reads as TGTGCCACCAGTGATTTGGGGACAGGTCGAAATGAGCAGTTCTTC. Protein product: CATSDLGTGRNEQFF.

This clonotype showed up many times. The V and J genes are TRBV20-1 and TRBJ2-3; 16 positions match TRBD2. The germline V gene encodes CDR1 DFQATT and CDR2 SNEGSKA (reference sequence). The CDR3 totals 18 residues. V shed 3 bases and J 3 bases; nucleotides not matched to a gene: 9. The CDR3 region has the DNA TGCAGTGCTAGGACCGGGACTAGCGGGAGGGCGGGGACAGATACGCAGTATTTT. Translated, it gives CSARTGTSGRAGTDTQYF.

In this sample, this clonotype turned up many times. The rearrangement uses TRBV6-5 and TRBJ2-7, with a weak D call TRBD2 (6 bases). Deletions cut 0 bases from V and 3 bases from J, with 12 bases between. CDR1 is MNHEY and CDR2 is SVGAGI in the germline V gene. The CDR3 has 15 amino acids. This chain's CDR3 is CASSYSKGGIYEQYF. The CDR3 DNA sequence: TGTGCCAGCAGTTACTCGAAAGGAGGGATCTACGAGCAGTACTTC.

There are many counts of this clonotype. The chain couples TRBV10-2 to TRBJ1-2, with D perhaps matching TRBD1 (6 bases). This CDR3 spans 13 amino acids. The V gene lost 7 bases and the J gene lost 4 bases, with 13 bases spanning the gap. Germline-derived CDR1 and CDR2 are WSHSY and SAAADI. For the CDR3, the DNA is TGCGCCAGCACAAGACAGGCAAGCTATGGCTACACCTTC. It encodes CASTRQASYGYTF.

This clonotype has a count of ten or more. The chain links TRBV7-9 to TRBJ2-7; weak D call: TRBD2 (5 bases). The V and J ends lost 4 bases and 4 bases respectively, with 14 bases between them. CDR3 length: 14 residues. Germline V gives CDR1 SEHNR, CDR2 FQNEAQ (reference sequence). DNA for the CDR3: TGTGCCAGCAGCTCCGAGGACGGAGGATACGAGCAGTACTTC. It codes for CASSSEDGGYEQYF.

This clonotype was counted at least ten times. This chain connects TRBV18 to TRBJ2-3; 7 positions agree with TRBD1. Germline V CDR1 and CDR2: KGHSH, LQKENI. The CDR3 sequence is 14 residues long. After removal of 3 bases from V and 5 bases from J, the junction contained 5 bases not matched to a gene. The CDR3 sequence: CASSPVDRKDTQYF. The CDR3 DNA reads as TGTGCCAGCTCACCGGTGGACAGGAAAGATACGCAGTATTTT.

This clonotype was counted only a few times. The chain combines TRBV6-1 with TRBJ1-5; D is ambiguous. The CDR3 runs 12 residues. Germline CDR1 MNHNS, CDR2 SASEGT. Trimming removed 3 bases at V and 5 bases at J, with 5 bases between. This CDR3 reads CASSDSDQPQHF. In DNA form, the CDR3 reads TGTGCCAGCAGTGACTCTGATCAGCCCCAGCATTTT.

The sample holds many counts of this clonotype. V usage is TRBV18 and J usage is TRBJ1-6, with D possibly matching TRBD1 (5 bases). This CDR3 contains 15 residues. The V end lost 5 bases, the J end lost 3 bases, and 11 bases lay between the germline ends. Per the germline V gene, CDR1 is KGHSH and CDR2 is LQKENI. Written as DNA, the CDR3 is TGTGCCAGCTCAGAAAACAGGAGCTATAATTCACCCCTCCACTTT. It is translated as CASSENRSYNSPLHF.

This clonotype showed up many times. This may be a read error, as it is one base from a much larger clone. The CDR3 DNA reads TGTGCCAGCAGTGAAGCGCGACTGAGCTCCTACAATGGGCAGTTCTTC. Its translation is CASSEARLSSYNGQFF. The gene calls are TRBV2 and TRBJ2-1; no definite D call. Germline loops: CDR1 SNHLY, CDR2 FYNNEI. The CDR3 runs to 16 residues.

This clonotype has a count of ten or more. The chain is built from TRBV7-3 and TRBJ2-1, with a weak D call TRBD2 (6 bases). CDR3 length: 16 residues. V gave up 0 bases and J gave up 5 bases, with 14 bases separating them. Germline V CDR1 and CDR2: SGHTA, FQGTGA. The CDR3 here is CASSLTIGGGDNEQFF. The CDR3, as DNA: TGTGCCAGCAGCTTAACCATCGGGGGAGGAGACAATGAGCAGTTCTTC. The full variable domain, in which reference TRBV7-3 and TRBJ2-1 provide the parts outside the CDR3, is GAGVSQTPSNKVTEKGKYVELRCDPISGHTALYWYRQSLGQGPEFLIYFQGTGAADDSGLPNDRFFAVRPEGSVSTLKIQRTERGDSAVYLCASSLTIGGGDNEQFFGPGTRLTVL.

This clonotype was counted at least ten times. V gene TRBV12-3 or TRBV12-4 combines with J gene TRBJ1-1; D gene ambiguous. CDR3 size: 13 residues. V was trimmed by 2 bases and J by 1 base, leaving 5 bases between them. CDR3 DNA: TGTGCCAGCAGTTTATTCTGGAACACTGAAGCTTTCTTT. As protein: CASSLFWNTEAFF.

This clonotype was detected many times. This chain joins TRBV3-1 and TRBJ2-5; no clear D gene. V lost 8 bases and J lost 3, with 13 bases in between. Germline CDR1 and CDR2: LGHDT and YNNKEL (reference sequence). The CDR3 length is 13 residues. The CDR3 loop is CASSALAEETQYF. The CDR3 coding sequence is TGTGCCAGCTCGGCCCTCGCCGAAGAGACCCAGTACTTC.

There are a few counts of this clonotype. The chain joins TRBV7-3 to TRBJ2-1; D unresolved. Deletions cut 6 bases from V and 4 bases from J, with 13 bases between. The CDR3 runs 14 residues. Germline V CDR1 and CDR2: SGHTA, FQGTGA. CDR3: CASSFGNGYNEQFF. The CDR3 bases are TGTGCCAGCAGTTTTGGAAACGGGTACAATGAGCAGTTCTTC.

This clonotype has a count of ten or more. The CDR3 coding sequence is TGTGCCAGCAGCTTAGGGACAGGGTTTGGGGCCAACGTCCTGACTTTC. Protein product: CASSLGTGFGANVLTF. The chain is built from TRBV7-6 and TRBJ2-6; TRBD1 agrees at 8 bases. Germline lookup yields CDR1 SGHVS and CDR2 FNYEAQ. The V segment lost 1 base and the J segment 3 bases; nucleotides outside the gene matches: 2. There are 16 residues in the CDR3. Variable domain in full (rest from reference TRBV7-6 and TRBJ2-6): GAGVSQSPRYKVTKRGQDVALRCDPISGHVSLYWYRQALGQGPEFLTYFNYEAQQDKSGLPNDRFSAERPEGSISTLTIQRTEQRDSAMYRCASSLGTGFGANVLTFGAGSRLTVL.

This clonotype was found many times. This chain links TRBV20-1 with TRBJ2-1, with 9 bases identical to TRBD2. The CDR3 has 16 residues. V lost 3 bases, J lost 7 bases, and 13 bases stayed unmatched. The germline CDR1 and CDR2 sequences are DFQATT and SNEGSKA (reference sequence). CDR3 sequence (DNA): TGCAGTGCTAGCCCCTTGGGTAGCGGGAGATTAAATGAGCAGTTCTTC. Protein product: CSASPLGSGRLNEQFF.

This clonotype has at least ten counts. V gene TRBV2 combines with J gene TRBJ2-7; 8 bases align to TRBD1. This CDR3 has 14 residues. CDR1 SNHLY and CDR2 FYNNEI come from the germline V gene. V was clipped by 7 bases and J by 0 bases; unmatched bases: 5. CDR3 nucleotide sequence: TGTGCCAGCATTCAGACAGGGGTCTCCTACGAGCAGTACTTC. The encoded protein is CASIQTGVSYEQYF.

This chain connects TRBV20-1 to TRBJ2-3; TRBD1 or TRBD2 may be the D gene (5 bases each). Germline V gene data show CDR1 as DFQATT and CDR2 as SNEGSKA (reference sequence). V dropped 4 bases and J dropped 3 bases, with 20 bases sitting between them. CDR3 size: 16 residues. CDR3 nucleotides: TGCAGTGCTACAATAGCCACTCCCTGGGGGACAGATACGCAGTATTTT. As protein: CSATIATPWGTDTQYF.

This clonotype was seen at least ten times. This chain uses TRBV12-3 or TRBV12-4 with TRBJ2-2, with D possibly being TRBD2 (5 bases). V lost 7 bases and J lost 4, with 16 bases in between. This CDR3 spans 15 amino acids. This CDR3 is CASTPWRGRTGELFF. DNA of the CDR3: TGTGCCAGCACCCCTTGGAGAGGGCGCACCGGGGAGCTGTTTTTT.

The gene calls are TRBV7-2 and TRBJ2-5; the D is unclear. CDR3 size: 16 residues. Germline CDR1 and CDR2: SGHTA and FQGNSA. V lost 1 base and J lost 4, with 16 bases in between. This CDR3 reads CASSLGVGPSLETQYF. CDR3 coding DNA: TGTGCCAGCAGCTTAGGGGTTGGTCCCTCTTTAGAGACCCAGTACTTC.

This clonotype turned up a few times. The CDR3 region has the DNA TGTGCCAGCAGCCAAAATCCCCTCAATGAGCAGTTCTTC. Amino acids: CASSQNPLNEQFF. The rearrangement joins TRBV14 to TRBJ2-1; D is ambiguous. V was cut by 2 bases and J by 6 bases, with 8 bases left in between. The CDR3 consists of 13 residues. Germline CDR1 SGHDN, CDR2 FVKESK.

This clonotype occurred many times. The chain employs TRBV10-3 and TRBJ2-5; 8 bases align to TRBD1. Germline V gene sequence: CDR1 ENHRY, CDR2 SYGVKD. Unmatched junction bases numbered 14, after V lost 10 bases and J lost 4 bases. The CDR3 has 15 residues. In nucleotides, the CDR3 is TGTGCCACCGCACCCTCTTTCGACAGGGGAGAGACCCAGTACTTC. The encoded protein is CATAPSFDRGETQYF.

This clonotype was counted many times. Germline is not matched at one junction end, which may reflect a read error. The chain joins TRBV7-7 to TRBJ2-7; 7 nucleotides agree with TRBD1. The germline V gene encodes CDR1 SSHAT and CDR2 FNYEAQ (reference sequence). The CDR3 sequence is 15 residues long. CDR3 nucleotides: TGTGCTAGCAGCTTAGGGGACAGCTCCTCCTACGAGCAGTACTTC. Its translation is CASSLGDSSSYEQYF. The full variable domain, its missing parts supplied by reference TRBV7-7 and TRBJ2-7, is GAGVSQSPRYKVTKRGQDVTLRCDPISSHATLYWYQQALGQGPEFLTYFNYEAQPDKSGLPSDRFSAERPEGSISTLTIQRTEQRDSAMYRCASSLGDSSSYEQYFGPGTRLTVT.

This clonotype was recorded at least ten times. The chain couples TRBV15 to TRBJ1-1, with TRBD1 matching 10 bases. The CDR3 has 17 residues. The V gene end was trimmed by 0 bases and the J gene end by 1 base; junction bases not matched to a gene: 5. Germline V gene sequence: CDR1 LNHNV, CDR2 YYDKDF (reference sequence). The CDR3 protein is CATSRDDRTGGNTEAFF. CDR3 bases: TGTGCCACCAGCAGAGACGATAGGACAGGGGGGAACACTGAAGCTTTCTTT.

This clonotype came up a few times. J is TRBJ2-7 and V is TRBV5-5, with D unresolved. CDR3 length: 14 residues. The ends were cut back, 3 bases at V and 3 bases at J, with 13 bases in the middle. The germline V gene encodes CDR1 SGHKS and CDR2 YYEKEE (reference sequence). CDR3 amino acids: CASSSGSRLYEQYF. CDR3 coding DNA: TGTGCCAGCAGCTCCGGGTCCCGTCTCTACGAGCAGTACTTC. The whole variable domain, filled in from reference TRBV5-5 and TRBJ2-7, reads DAGVTQSPTHLIKTRGQQVTLRCSPISGHKSVSWYQQVLGQGPQFIFQYYEKEERGRGNFPDRFSARQFPNYSSELNVNALLLGDSALYLCASSSGSRLYEQYFGPGTRLTVT.